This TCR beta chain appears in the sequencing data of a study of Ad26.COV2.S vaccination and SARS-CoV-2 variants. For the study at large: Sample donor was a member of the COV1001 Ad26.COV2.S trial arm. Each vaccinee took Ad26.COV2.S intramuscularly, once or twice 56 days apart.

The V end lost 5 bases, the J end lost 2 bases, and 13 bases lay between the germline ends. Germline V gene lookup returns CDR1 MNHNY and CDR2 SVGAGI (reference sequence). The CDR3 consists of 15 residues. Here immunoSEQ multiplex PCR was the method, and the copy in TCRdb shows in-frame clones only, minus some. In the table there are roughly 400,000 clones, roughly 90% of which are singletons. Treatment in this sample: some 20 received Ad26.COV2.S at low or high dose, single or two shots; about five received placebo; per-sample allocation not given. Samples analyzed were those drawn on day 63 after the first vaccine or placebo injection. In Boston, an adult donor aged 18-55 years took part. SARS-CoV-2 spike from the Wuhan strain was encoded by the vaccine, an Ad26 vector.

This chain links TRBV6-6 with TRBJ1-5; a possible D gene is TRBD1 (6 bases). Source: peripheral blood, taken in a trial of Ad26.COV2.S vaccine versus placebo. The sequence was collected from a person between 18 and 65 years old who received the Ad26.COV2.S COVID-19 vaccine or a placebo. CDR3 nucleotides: TGTGCCAGCAGTGTTCAGGGGCCTGGCAATCAGCCCCAGCATTTT. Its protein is CASSVQGPGNQPQHF.